This TCR beta chain originates from a study of cytomegalovirus exposure and HLA in healthy donors. Findings of the study overall: Earlier analysis yielded a pattern in which most TCR beta V segments were productive about 90% or about 30% of the time.

CDR3 length: 15 residues. The germline CDR1 and CDR2 sequences are MNHNS and SASEGT. Trimming shortened V by 4 bases and J by 8 bases, and 20 bases separated the two germline ends. This PCR relied on a set of 60 Vbeta primers and 13 Jbeta primers. Generated by immunoSEQ multiplex PCR, the TCRdb table keeps only in-frame clones and is missing some. The sample includes 200,000 or so clones, more than 65% of them seen just once. A word on this clone: Its matching antigen is unknown.

The sequence was obtained from a woman in her thirties in good health and CMV-seropositive. Sequenced: PBMCs. This rearrangement joins TRBV6-1 to TRBJ1-2; D is unclear. The CDR3 sequence: CASSASGTPLGGYTF. CDR3 bases: TGTGCCAGCAGTGCCTCAGGAACCCCCCTTGGGGGCTACACCTTC.